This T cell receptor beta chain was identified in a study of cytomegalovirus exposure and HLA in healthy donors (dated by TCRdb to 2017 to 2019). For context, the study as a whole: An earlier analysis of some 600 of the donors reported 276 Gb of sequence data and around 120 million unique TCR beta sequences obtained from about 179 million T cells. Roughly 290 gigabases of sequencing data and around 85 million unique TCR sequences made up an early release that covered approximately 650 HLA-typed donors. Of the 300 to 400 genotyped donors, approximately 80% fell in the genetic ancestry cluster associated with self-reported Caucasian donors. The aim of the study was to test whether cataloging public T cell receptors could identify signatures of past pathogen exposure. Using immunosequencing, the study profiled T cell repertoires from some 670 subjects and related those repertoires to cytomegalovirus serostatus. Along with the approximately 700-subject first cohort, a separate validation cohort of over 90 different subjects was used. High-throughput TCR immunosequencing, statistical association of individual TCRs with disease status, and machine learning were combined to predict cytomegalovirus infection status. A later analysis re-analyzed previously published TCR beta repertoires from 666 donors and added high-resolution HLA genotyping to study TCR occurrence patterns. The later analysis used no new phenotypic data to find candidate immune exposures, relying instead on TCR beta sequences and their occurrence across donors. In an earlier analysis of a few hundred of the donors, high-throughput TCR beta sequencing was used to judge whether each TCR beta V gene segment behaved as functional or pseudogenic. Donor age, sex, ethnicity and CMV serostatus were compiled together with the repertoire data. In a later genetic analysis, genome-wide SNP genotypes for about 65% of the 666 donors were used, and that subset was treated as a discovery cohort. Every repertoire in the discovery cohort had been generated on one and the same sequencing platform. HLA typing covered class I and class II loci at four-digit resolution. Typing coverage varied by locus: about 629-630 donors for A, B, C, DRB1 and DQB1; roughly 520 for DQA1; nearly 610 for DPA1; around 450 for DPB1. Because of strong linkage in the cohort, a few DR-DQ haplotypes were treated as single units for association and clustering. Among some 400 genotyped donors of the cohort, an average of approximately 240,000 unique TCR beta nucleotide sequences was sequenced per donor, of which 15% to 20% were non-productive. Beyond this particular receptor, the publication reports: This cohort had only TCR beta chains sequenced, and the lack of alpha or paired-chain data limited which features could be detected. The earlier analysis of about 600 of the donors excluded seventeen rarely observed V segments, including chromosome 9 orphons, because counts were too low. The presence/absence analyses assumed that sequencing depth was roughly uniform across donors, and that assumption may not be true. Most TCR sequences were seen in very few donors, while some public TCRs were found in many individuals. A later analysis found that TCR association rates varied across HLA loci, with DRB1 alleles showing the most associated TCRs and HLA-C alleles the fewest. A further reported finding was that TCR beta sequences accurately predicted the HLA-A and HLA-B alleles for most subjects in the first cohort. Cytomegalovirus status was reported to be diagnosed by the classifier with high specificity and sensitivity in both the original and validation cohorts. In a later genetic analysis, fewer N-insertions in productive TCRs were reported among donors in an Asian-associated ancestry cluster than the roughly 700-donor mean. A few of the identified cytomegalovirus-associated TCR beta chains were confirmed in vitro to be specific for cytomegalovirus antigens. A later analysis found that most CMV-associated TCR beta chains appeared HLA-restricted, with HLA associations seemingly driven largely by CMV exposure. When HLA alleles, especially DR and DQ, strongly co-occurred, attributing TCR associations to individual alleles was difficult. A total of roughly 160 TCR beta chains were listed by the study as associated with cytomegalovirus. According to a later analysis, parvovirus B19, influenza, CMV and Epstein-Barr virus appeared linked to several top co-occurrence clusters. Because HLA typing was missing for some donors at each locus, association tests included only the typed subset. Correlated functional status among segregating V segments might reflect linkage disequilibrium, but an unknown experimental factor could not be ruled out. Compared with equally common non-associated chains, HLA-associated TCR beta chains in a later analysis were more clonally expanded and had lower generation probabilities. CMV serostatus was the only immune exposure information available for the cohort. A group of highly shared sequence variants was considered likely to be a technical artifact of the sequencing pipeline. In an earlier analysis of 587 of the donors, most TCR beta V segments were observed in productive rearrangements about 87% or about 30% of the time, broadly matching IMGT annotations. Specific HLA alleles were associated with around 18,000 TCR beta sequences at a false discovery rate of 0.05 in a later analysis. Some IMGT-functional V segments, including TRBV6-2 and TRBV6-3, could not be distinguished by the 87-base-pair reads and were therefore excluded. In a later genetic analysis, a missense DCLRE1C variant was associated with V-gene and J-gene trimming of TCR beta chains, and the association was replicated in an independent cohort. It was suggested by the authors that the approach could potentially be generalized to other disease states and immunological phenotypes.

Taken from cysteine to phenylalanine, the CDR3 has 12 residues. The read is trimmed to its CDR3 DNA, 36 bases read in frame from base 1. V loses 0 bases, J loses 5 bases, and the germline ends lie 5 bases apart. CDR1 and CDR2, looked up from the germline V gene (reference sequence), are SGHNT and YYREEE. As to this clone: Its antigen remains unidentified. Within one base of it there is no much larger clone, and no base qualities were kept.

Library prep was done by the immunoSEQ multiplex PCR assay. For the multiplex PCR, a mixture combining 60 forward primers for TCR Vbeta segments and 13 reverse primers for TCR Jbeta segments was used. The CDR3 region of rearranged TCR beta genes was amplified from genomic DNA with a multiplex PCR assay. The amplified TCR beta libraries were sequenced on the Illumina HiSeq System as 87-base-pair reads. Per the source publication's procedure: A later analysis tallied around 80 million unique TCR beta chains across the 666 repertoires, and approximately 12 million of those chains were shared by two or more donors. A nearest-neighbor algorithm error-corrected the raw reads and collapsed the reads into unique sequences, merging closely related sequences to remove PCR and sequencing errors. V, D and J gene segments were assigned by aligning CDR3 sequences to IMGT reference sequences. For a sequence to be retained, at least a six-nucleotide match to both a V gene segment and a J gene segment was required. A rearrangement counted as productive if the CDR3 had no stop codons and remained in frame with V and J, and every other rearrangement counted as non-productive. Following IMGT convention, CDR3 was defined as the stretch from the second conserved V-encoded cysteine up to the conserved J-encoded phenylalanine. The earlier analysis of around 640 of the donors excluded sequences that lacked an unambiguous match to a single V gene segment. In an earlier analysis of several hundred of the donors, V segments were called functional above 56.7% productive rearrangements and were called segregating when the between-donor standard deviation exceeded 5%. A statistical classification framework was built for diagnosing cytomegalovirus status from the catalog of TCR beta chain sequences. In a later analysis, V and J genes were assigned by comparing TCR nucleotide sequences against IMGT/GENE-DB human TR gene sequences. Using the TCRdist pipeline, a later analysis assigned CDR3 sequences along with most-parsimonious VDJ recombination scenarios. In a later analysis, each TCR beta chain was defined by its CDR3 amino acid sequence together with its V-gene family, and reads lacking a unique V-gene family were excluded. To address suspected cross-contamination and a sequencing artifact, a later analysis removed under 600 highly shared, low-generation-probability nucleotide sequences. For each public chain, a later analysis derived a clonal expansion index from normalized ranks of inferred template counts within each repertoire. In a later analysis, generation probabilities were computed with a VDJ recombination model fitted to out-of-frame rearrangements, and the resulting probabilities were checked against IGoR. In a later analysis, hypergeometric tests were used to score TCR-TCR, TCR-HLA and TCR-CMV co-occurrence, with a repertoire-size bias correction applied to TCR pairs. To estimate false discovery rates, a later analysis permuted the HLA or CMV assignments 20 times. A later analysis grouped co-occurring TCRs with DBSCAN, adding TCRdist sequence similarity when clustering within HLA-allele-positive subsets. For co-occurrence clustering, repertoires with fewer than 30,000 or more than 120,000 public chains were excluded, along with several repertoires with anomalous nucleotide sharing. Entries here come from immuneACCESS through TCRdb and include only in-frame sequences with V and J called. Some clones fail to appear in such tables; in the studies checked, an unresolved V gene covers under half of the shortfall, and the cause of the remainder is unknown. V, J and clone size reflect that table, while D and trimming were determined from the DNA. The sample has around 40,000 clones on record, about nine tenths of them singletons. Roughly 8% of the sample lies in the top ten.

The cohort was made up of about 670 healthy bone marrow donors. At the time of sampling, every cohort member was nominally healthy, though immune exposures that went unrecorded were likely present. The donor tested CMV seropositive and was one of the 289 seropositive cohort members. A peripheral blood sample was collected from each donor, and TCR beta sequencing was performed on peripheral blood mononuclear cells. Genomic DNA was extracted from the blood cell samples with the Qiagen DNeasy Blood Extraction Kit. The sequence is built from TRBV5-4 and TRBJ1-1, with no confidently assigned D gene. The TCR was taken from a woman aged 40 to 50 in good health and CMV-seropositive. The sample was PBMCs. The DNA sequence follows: TGTGCCAGCAGCTTGGATATGACTGAAGCTTTCTTT. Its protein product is CASSLDMTEAFF.